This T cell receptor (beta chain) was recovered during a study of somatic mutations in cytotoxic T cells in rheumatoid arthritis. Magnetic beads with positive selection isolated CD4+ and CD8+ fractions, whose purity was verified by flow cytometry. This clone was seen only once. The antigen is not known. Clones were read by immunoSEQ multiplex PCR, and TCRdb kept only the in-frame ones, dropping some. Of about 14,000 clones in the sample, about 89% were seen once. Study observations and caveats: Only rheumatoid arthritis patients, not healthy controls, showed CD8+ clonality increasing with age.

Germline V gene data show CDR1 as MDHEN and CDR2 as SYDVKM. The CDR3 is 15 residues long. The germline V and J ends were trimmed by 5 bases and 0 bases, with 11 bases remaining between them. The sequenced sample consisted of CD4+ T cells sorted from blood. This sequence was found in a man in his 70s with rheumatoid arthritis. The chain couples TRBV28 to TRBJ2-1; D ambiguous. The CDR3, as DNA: TGTGCCAGCAGTCGACACCAAGTCTCCTACAATGAGCAGTTCTTC. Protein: CASSRHQVSYNEQFF.